The clone carrying this TCR beta chain occurred many times. TCRdb re-called the PCR reads with MiXCR, one entry per CDR3 protein. The sample holds about 300,000 distinct CDR3 sequences, about 20% seen once. From approximately 20,000 to 1,000,000 sorted cells, naive CD8 libraries were generated with 10%, 30% or 50% RNA. These data belong to a study of molecular identifiers for immune sequencing clone quantification. Germline V lookup: CDR1 MNHEY, CDR2 SMNVEV (reference sequence). Trimming left V 3 bases short and J 6 bases short, with 5 bases between. The CDR3 loop spans 12 amino acids. This sequence originates from a human donor in good health. Some libraries in this study had Jurkat cell RNA spiked in. The sample taken for sequencing was naive CD8+ T cells from blood, with Jurkat cell RNA spiked in. Sample subset: FACS-sorted CD8+CD4-CCR7+CD45RA+ naive T cells. V gene TRBV27 combines with J gene TRBJ2-2, with D uncertain. The CDR3 bases are TGTGCCAGCAGTTTTCCCCCCGGGGAGCTGTTTTTT. Its protein product is CASSFPPGELFF.